The source of this T cell receptor (beta chain) is a study of neurological immune-mediated disorders. General study points: No expanded-clone CDR3 amino acid sequence recurred across subjects, suggesting private TCR-beta repertoires.

This clonotype was picked up many times. What it binds is unknown. Template-switch 5'RACE cDNA synthesis added a 10-nucleotide unique molecular identifier. TCRdb independently ran MiXCR on the 5' RACE reads; one entry per CDR3 protein. The sample holds some 32,000 distinct CDR3 sequences, around 16% seen once. The CDR3 covers 15 residues. Looked up from germline, CDR1 is SGHRS and CDR2 is YFSETQ. Between the trimmed V and J ends, which lost 0 bases and 6 bases, there was a span of 15 bases. The chain combines TRBV5-1 with TRBJ1-1; the D gene is possibly TRBD1 (5 bases). The sequence came from a man between 65 and 80 years old in good health. The sequenced sample was PBMCs. CDR3 loop: CASSLAPGSKAEAFF. Written as DNA, the CDR3 is TGCGCCAGCAGCTTGGCCCCAGGGTCTAAGGCTGAAGCTTTCTTT.